These 13 T cell receptor beta chains originate from one sample sequenced in a study of read filtering for tumor transcriptome and immune sequencing. From roughly 390 ng of RNA, a library with molecular barcoded alpha/delta and beta/gamma adaptors was made. TCRdb re-called the reads through MiXCR, storing one row per CDR3 protein. Of over 35,000 distinct CDR3 sequences listed, approximately 12% are singletons. Sequencing was done on a sample of a population of CD138-negative cells sorted from bone marrow. The receptor set was obtained from a donor aged 40 or over with multiple myeloma.

The chain links TRBV27 to TRBJ2-7, with a tentative D call TRBD2 (6 bases). The ends were cut back, 4 bases at V and 6 bases at J, with 16 bases in the middle. Germline assignment: CDR1 MNHEY and CDR2 SMNVEV (reference sequence). CDR3 length equals 14 residues. The CDR3 DNA follows: TGTGCCAGCAGTTCCGTAGCGGAGGCCACCGAGCAGTACTTC. The encoded protein is CASSSVAEATEQYF.

This chain connects TRBV29-1 to TRBJ1-1, with D unclear. CDR1 is SQVTM and CDR2 is ANQGSEA in the germline V gene. The V gene lost 8 bases and the J gene lost 0 bases, with 7 bases spanning the gap. CDR3 length: 11 amino acids. The CDR3 here is CSLHVNTEAFF. The CDR3 coding sequence is TGCAGCCTTCATGTGAACACTGAAGCTTTCTTT.

This clonotype was counted many times. This chain uses TRBV19 with TRBJ1-1; 8 bases align to TRBD1. With V trimmed by 7 bases and J by 2 bases, 3 bases remained unmatched. Germline CDR1 reads LNHDA; CDR2 reads SQIVND (reference sequence). The CDR3 spans 13 residues. In nucleotides, the CDR3 is TGTGCCAGTAATCCAGGGGGCAACACTGAAGCTTTCTTT. The encoded protein is CASNPGGNTEAFF.

This clonotype was detected ten times or more. V is TRBV11-2 and J is TRBJ1-1, with unresolved D. The CDR3 spans 13 residues. V lost 5 bases and J lost 1, with 8 bases in between. Looked up from germline, CDR1 is SGHAT and CDR2 is FQNNGV. The CDR3 DNA follows: TGTGCCAGCAGCCGCCAGACGAACACTGAAGCTTTCTTT. It codes for CASSRQTNTEAFF.

The V and J genes are TRBV7-3 and TRBJ2-5; D is unresolved. Germline V gene data show CDR1 as SGHTA and CDR2 as FQGTGA. Trimming stripped 1 base from V and 5 bases from J, with 23 bases between. This CDR3 region has 18 residues. Here the CDR3 DNA reads TGTGCCAGCAGCTTAATAGGGTTAGGCAAACTCCCGTCGGAGACCCAGTACTTC. Its translation: CASSLIGLGKLPSETQYF.

The chain carries TRBV7-2 and TRBJ2-1, with TRBD1 identical over 7 bases. V gave up 5 bases and J gave up 12 bases; unmatched junction bases: 7. The CDR3 loop spans 12 amino acids. In germline, CDR1 is SGHTA, CDR2 FQGNSA. The CDR3 sequence: CASSPGGFGQFF. CDR3 sequence (DNA): TGTGCCAGCAGCCCAGGGGGATTTGGGCAGTTCTTC.

This clonotype was seen repeatedly, ten times or more. The CDR3 region is CASSTPTGLEQYF. For the CDR3, the DNA is TGTGCCAGCAGCACTCCGACCGGGCTGGAGCAGTACTTC. The rearrangement links TRBV7-9 to TRBJ2-7, with no clear D. This CDR3 comprises 13 residues. Trimming shortened V by 5 bases and J by 7 bases, and 15 bases separated the two germline ends. Germline CDR1 reads SEHNR; CDR2 reads FQNEAQ (reference sequence).

Ten or more counts support this clonotype. The chain combines TRBV20-1 with TRBJ1-1; D ambiguous. This CDR3 is built from 14 residues. V lost 3 bases to trimming and J lost 0 bases, with 11 bases between them. Germline V lookup: CDR1 DFQATT, CDR2 SNEGSKA (reference sequence). CDR3 in amino acids: CSARGRVLNTEAFF. CDR3 coding DNA: TGCAGTGCTAGGGGAAGGGTACTGAACACTGAAGCTTTCTTT.

The chain joins TRBV7-2 to TRBJ2-6; D is possibly TRBD2 (6 bases). The V gene's germline CDR1 is SGHTA and CDR2 FQGNSA. This CDR3 is built from 15 residues. The V end lost 6 bases, the J end lost 4 bases, and 13 bases lay between the germline ends. In DNA, the CDR3 is TGTGCCAGCAGAAGAATCGGAGGGGGGGCCAACGTCCTGACTTTC. Translated, it gives CASRRIGGGANVLTF. The full variable domain, with the rest looked up from reference TRBV7-2 and TRBJ2-6, is GAGVSQSPSNKVTEKGKDVELRCDPISGHTALYWYRQSLGQGLEFLIYFQGNSAPDKSGLPSDRFSAERTGGSVSTLTIQRTQQEDSAVYLCASRRIGGGANVLTFGAGSRLTVL.

This clonotype has a count of ten or more. V and J are TRBV5-6 and TRBJ1-5; TRBD1 matches 7 bases. The CDR3 is 16 amino acids. V lost 5 bases to trimming and J lost 7 bases; unmatched junction nucleotides: 15. Germline values: CDR1 SGHDT, CDR2 YYEEEE. CDR3 in amino acids: CASSSFRQGRRQPQHF. CDR3 coding DNA: TGTGCCAGCAGTTCTTTTCGACAGGGAAGGCGGCAGCCCCAGCATTTT.

This clonotype appeared many times. This chain links TRBV3-1 with TRBJ2-7; 7 positions match TRBD1. V trimming: 5 bases; J trimming: 3 bases; junction bases outside the gene matches: 7. The CDR3 contains 14 residues. The germline CDR1 and CDR2 sequences are LGHDT and YNNKEL (reference sequence). The CDR3 DNA follows: TGTGCCAGCAGCACAGGGGTCCGAGTCTACGAGCAGTACTTC. Encoded protein: CASSTGVRVYEQYF.

This clonotype was counted ten times or more. The gene calls are TRBV7-2 and TRBJ2-7; the D is unclear. V shed 1 base and J shed 7 bases, with 11 bases lying between them. This CDR3 region has 13 residues. CDR1 is SGHTA and CDR2 is FQGNSA in the germline V gene. The CDR3 DNA sequence: TGTGCCAGCAGCTTAGGGACCCATTTGGAGCAGTACTTC. It yields the protein CASSLGTHLEQYF.

This clonotype was counted between two and nine times. The chain couples TRBV20-1 to TRBJ1-3; D gene uncertain. This CDR3 contains 14 residues. Germline V gene data show CDR1 as DFQATT and CDR2 as SNEGSKA (reference sequence). The ends were cut back, 3 bases at V and 4 bases at J, with 13 bases in the middle. The CDR3 DNA reads TGCAGTGCTAGGGCTGTGGGCTACGGAAACACCATATATTTT. It codes for CSARAVGYGNTIYF.